This TCR beta chain was captured in a study of T cell changes during pregnancy in multiple sclerosis. Profiled with immunoSEQ multiplex PCR; TCRdb holds only in-frame clones, not every one. Of fewer than 85,000 clones listed, around 91% are singletons. This CDR3 is built from 13 residues. Germline V CDR1 and CDR2: SGHAT, FQNNGV. J lost 4 bases, V lost 5 bases, and 1 base had no gene match. The input for sequencing was peripheral blood, taken before pregnancy. This chain joins TRBV11-2 and TRBJ1-5; 8 positions agree with TRBD1. The receptor comes from a female donor with multiple sclerosis, enrolled in a pregnancy study. In DNA, the CDR3 is TGTGCCAGCAGCAGACAGGGGAATCAGCCCCAGCATTTT. Its translation: CASSRQGNQPQHF.